Listed here are 9 T cell receptor beta chains from one sample, sequenced in a study of blood T cell repertoires in COVID-19. TCRdb keeps only in-frame clones here, not all; method: immunoSEQ multiplex PCR. The repertoire has around 200,000 clones, 80% to 85% of them found once; the top ten carry approximately 6.5%. Sequenced sample: peripheral blood. The source is a middle-aged woman with acute or convalescent COVID-19.

V usage is TRBV19 and J usage is TRBJ1-4; D gene ambiguous. The CDR3 covers 15 residues. Germline-derived CDR1 and CDR2 are LNHDA and SQIVND (reference sequence). Trimming took off 5 bases at V and 6 bases at J, with 16 bases between the two ends. The CDR3 loop reads CASSDDPGSYEKLFF. CDR3 in DNA: TGTGCCAGTAGTGACGATCCGGGGAGCTATGAAAAACTGTTTTTT.

The CDR3, as DNA: TGTGCCAGCATACGGGATGGGACCTACGAGCAGTACTTC. It translates to CASIRDGTYEQYF. V is TRBV6-5 and J is TRBJ2-7; perhaps TRBD2 as D (5 bases). Germline CDR1 is MNHEY and CDR2 is SVGAGI. V was cut by 7 bases and J by 2 bases, with 12 bases left in between. The CDR3 runs to 13 residues.

V gene TRBV3-1 (or the pseudogene TRBV3-2) combines with J gene TRBJ2-7; TRBD2 aligns across 13 bases. Per germline, CDR1 LGHDT and CDR2 YNNKEL (reference sequence). V lost 2 bases and J lost 2; bases outside the gene matches: 12. The CDR3 loop spans 19 amino acids. In nucleotides, the CDR3 is TGTGCCAGCAGCCAACCGGGACCGAAAACTAGCGGGAGGGCCTACGAGCAGTACTTC. Encoded protein: CASSQPGPKTSGRAYEQYF.

The genes are TRBV25-1 and TRBJ2-2, with a possible D match to TRBD1 (6 bases). Germline V CDR1 and CDR2: MGHDK, SYGVNS. The CDR3 runs 17 residues. V was trimmed by 0 bases and J by 2 bases, leaving 13 bases between them. The CDR3 sequence: CASSEYLGRGNTGELFF. In DNA, the CDR3 is TGTGCCAGCAGTGAATATCTGGGCAGGGGAAACACCGGGGAGCTGTTTTTT.

V is TRBV5-1 and J is TRBJ2-5, with D possibly being TRBD2 (6 bases). CDR1 and CDR2 (germline): SGHRS, YFSETQ. Trimming took 7 bases from V and 2 from J, leaving 21 bases between them. The CDR3 extends over 16 amino acids. CDR3 sequence reads: CASGSGSQVGQETQYF. The CDR3 DNA is TGCGCCAGCGGGAGCGGGTCTCAGGTGGGGCAAGAGACCCAGTACTTC. Combining the CDR3 with reference TRBV5-1 and TRBJ2-5 gives the whole variable domain KAGVTQTPRYLIKTRGQQVTLSCSPISGHRSVSWYQQTPGQGLQFLFEYFSETQRNKGNFPGRFSGRQFSNSRSEMNVSTLELGDSALYLCASGSGSQVGQETQYFGPGTRLLVL.

V and J are TRBV5-1 and TRBJ2-5, with 10 bases that match TRBD1. This CDR3 comprises 14 residues. The germline gives CDR1 SGHRS, CDR2 YFSETQ. With V trimmed by 4 bases and J by 4 bases, 4 bases remained unmatched. CDR3 residues: CASSMGQGSETQYF. The DNA of the CDR3 is TGCGCCAGCAGCATGGGACAGGGGTCAGAGACCCAGTACTTC.

The gene calls are TRBV4-2 and TRBJ1-2, with D possibly matching TRBD1 (5 bases). Germline V gene sequence: CDR1 LGHNA, CDR2 YNFKEQ. V was cut by 0 bases and J by 4 bases, with 18 bases left in between. The CDR3 extends over 17 amino acids. The CDR3 DNA is TGTGCCAGCAGCCAAGAAGAAGACAGCCTTCTTATCTATGGCTACACCTTC. Protein product: CASSQEEDSLLIYGYTF.

The chain uses TRBV10-1 and TRBJ2-1; tentatively, D is TRBD2 (5 bases). Germline V gene sequence: CDR1 WNHNN, CDR2 SYGVQD (reference sequence). Trimming left V 2 bases short and J 6 bases short, with 17 bases between. This CDR3 is built from 16 residues. The chain's CDR3 is CASSEKAAALLNEQFF. The DNA of the CDR3 is TGCGCCAGCAGTGAGAAGGCAGCGGCCCTTCTCAATGAGCAGTTCTTC.

The chain uses TRBV19 and TRBJ1-1; 7 nucleotides line up with TRBD1. Germline loops: CDR1 LNHDA, CDR2 SQIVND (reference sequence). Germline trimming cut 8 bases from V and 2 bases from J; bases unmatched to any gene: 5. This CDR3 has 13 amino acids. The CDR3 here is CASAQGGNTEAFF. DNA of the CDR3: TGTGCCAGTGCCCAGGGGGGTAACACTGAAGCTTTCTTT.